Presented here are 10 T cell receptor beta chains from one specimen sequenced in a study of monozygotic twins with inflammatory bowel disease. TCRdb re-called the 5' RACE reads and catalogs CDR3 proteins one per entry, DNA excluded. In all, the sample yields fewer than 110,000 distinct CDR3 sequences. Sequencing was performed on blood. The origin of the receptors is a human donor with ulcerative colitis or Crohn's disease, or a healthy co-twin of an affected twin (not recorded which).

The chain recombines TRBV18 with TRBJ1-1. The germline V gene encodes CDR1 KGHSH and CDR2 LQKENI. The CDR3 totals 13 residues. The CDR3 region is CASSPGRNTEAFF.

The chain recombines TRBV5-1 with TRBJ2-7; the D call of TRBD1 rests on TCRdb alone, since no DNA is present to check it. The CDR3 is made up of 13 amino acids. Germline loops: CDR1 SGHRS, CDR2 YFSETQ. The CDR3 spells CASSFDGIGEQYF.

J is TRBJ2-7 and V is TRBV13; the TRBD1 assignment by TCRdb is unverifiable without DNA. This CDR3 is built from 17 residues. Germline V CDR1 and CDR2: PRHDT, FYEKMQ (reference sequence). This CDR3 is CASSSVDTGTGENEQYF.

The CDR3 is CSAEIAGADTDTQYF. The chain recombines TRBV20-1 with TRBJ2-3; TCRdb's D call, TRBD2, is unchecked because there is no DNA. Germline CDR1 and CDR2: DFQATT and SNEGSKA (reference sequence). The CDR3 extends over 15 amino acids.

This chain links TRBV6-2 or TRBV6-3 with TRBJ2-6. The CDR3 runs to 14 residues. Germline V gives CDR1 MNHEY, CDR2 SVGEGT. The CDR3 sequence is CASSHRSGANVLTF.

The chain recombines TRBV7-9 with TRBJ1-2; TCRdb returns TRBD1, unconfirmable since there is no DNA. The CDR3 contains 13 residues. Germline loops: CDR1 SEHNR, CDR2 FQNEAQ (reference sequence). The CDR3 loop reads CASSLTGPYGYTF.

The chain has TRBV7-2 and TRBJ2-7; TCRdb names TRBD1, which stays unverified in the absence of DNA. Germline-derived CDR1 and CDR2 are SGHTA and FQGNSA. CDR3 length: 14 amino acids. The CDR3 sequence is CASSWDRGAYEQYF.

The J gene is TRBJ1-4, the V gene TRBV24-1. The CDR3 contains 14 residues. Germline CDR1 KGHDR, CDR2 SFDVKD. This chain's CDR3 is CATSDRATNVKLFF.

The chain joins TRBV5-1 to TRBJ2-3. Germline CDR1 is SGHRS and CDR2 is YFSETQ. CDR3 length equals 14 residues. The CDR3 region is CASRTSHSTDTQYF.

The V call is TRBV10-1, the J call TRBJ1-4; no DNA is available, so the TRBD1 call from TCRdb remains unchecked. The CDR3 sequence is 14 residues long. Germline loops: CDR1 WNHNN, CDR2 SYGVQD (reference sequence). CDR3 amino acids: CASRAMGANEKLFF.